These T cell receptor beta chains were read from a single sample in a study of cytomegalovirus exposure and HLA in healthy donors. Produced via immunoSEQ multiplex PCR; TCRdb's table is partial and in-frame only. The repertoire holds over 150,000 clones, with around 79% as singletons. What was sequenced was PBMCs. The receptors stem from a man aged 18 to 30 in good health and CMV-seronegative. CDR3s include the opening cysteine and the closing phenylalanine or tryptophan. A D gene is named only where the DNA matches it firmly. Size values are once, few and many counts, or a class for expanded clones, and some rows have none.

D gene	V gene	clone size	J gene	CDR3 protein	CDR3 DNA
TRBD1	TRBV29-1	.	TRBJ1-1	CSVVGDRLNTEAFF	TGCAGCGTTGTTGGGGACAGACTGAACACTGAAGCTTTCTTT
.	TRBV4-2	.	TRBJ1-5	CASSHPKQGDSNQPQHF	TGTGCCAGCAGCCACCCCAAACAGGGCGACAGCAATCAGCCCCAGCATTTT
TRBD2	TRBV4-3	.	TRBJ2-3	CASSQDPSGGYSDTQYF	TGCGCCAGCAGCCAAGATCCCAGCGGGGGGTACTCTGATACGCAGTATTTT
.	TRBV29-1	.	TRBJ1-4	CSVNDGGTNEKLFF	TGCAGCGTGAATGACGGGGGGACTAATGAAAAACTGTTTTTT
.	TRBV7-3	.	TRBJ2-7	CASSLTGGVRFYEQYF	TGTGCCAGCAGCTTAACCGGCGGGGTTCGGTTTTACGAGCAGTACTTC
.	TRBV21-1	.	TRBJ2-5	CASSRGGTGDQIETQYF	TGTGCCAGCAGCAGGGGGGGGACAGGGGACCAGATAGAGACCCAGTACTTC
.	TRBV5-5	.	TRBJ2-7	CASSPSLTRSSYEQYF	TGTGCCAGCAGCCCCTCCCTTACTCGGAGCTCCTACGAGCAGTACTTC
TRBD2	TRBV28	.	TRBJ2-5	CASSLGLAVKETQYF	TGTGCCAGCAGTTTGGGACTAGCGGTTAAAGAGACCCAGTACTTC
TRBD1	TRBV19	.	TRBJ1-1	CASSPRGGQGLMNTEAFF	TGTGCCAGTAGTCCCAGAGGAGGACAGGGCCTCATGAACACTGAAGCTTTCTTT
.	TRBV11-2	.	TRBJ1-1	CASSPLARVGGTEAFF	TGTGCCAGCAGCCCTCTCGCGAGGGTAGGGGGCACTGAAGCTTTCTTT
.	TRBV20-1	.	TRBJ2-5	CSAGDTETQYF	TGCAGTGCTGGGGACACAGAGACCCAGTACTTC
TRBD2	TRBV2	.	TRBJ2-2	CASKSGGWAGELFF	TGTGCCAGCAAGAGCGGGGGGTGGGCCGGGGAGCTGTTTTTT
.	TRBV5-1	.	TRBJ2-7	CASSFTRAHEQYF	TGCGCCAGCAGCTTTACCAGGGCCCACGAGCAGTACTTC
.	TRBV7-9	few	TRBJ1-1	CASSYRAPEGTEAFF	TGTGCCAGCAGCTACAGGGCCCCGGAAGGGACTGAAGCTTTCTTT
TRBD1	TRBV6-6	.	TRBJ2-1	CASTDRVVVEQFF	TGTGCCAGCACGGACAGGGTGGTTGTGGAACAGTTCTTC
TRBD1	TRBV18	.	TRBJ2-6	CASSELVGQAAGANVLTF	TGTGCCAGCTCCGAACTCGTTGGACAGGCCGCTGGGGCCAACGTCCTGACTTTC
TRBD2	TRBV6-4	.	TRBJ2-3	CASSASSGDTDTQYF	TGTGCCAGCAGTGCGTCTAGCGGGGACACAGATACGCAGTATTTT
TRBD1	TRBV6-5	.	TRBJ1-1	CASSYQGQGAGAFF	TGTGCCAGCAGTTATCAAGGACAGGGGGCAGGTGCTTTCTTT
TRBD2	TRBV5-1	.	TRBJ2-3	CASSFSGLAGTDTQYF	TGCGCCAGCAGCTTCTCCGGACTAGCGGGGACAGATACGCAGTATTTT
TRBD1	TRBV13	.	TRBJ1-3	CASSVGQGVRGNTIYF	TGTGCCAGCAGCGTGGGACAGGGAGTGCGGGGAAACACCATATATTTT
.	TRBV6-6	few	TRBJ1-2	CASSYGRGLYGYTF	TGTGCCAGCAGTTACGGCAGGGGTCTATATGGCTACACCTTC
.	TRBV5-4	.	TRBJ2-1	CASSLAGSRGEQFF	TGTGCCAGCAGCTTGGCCGGGTCGAGAGGTGAGCAGTTCTTC
.	TRBV7-9	.	TRBJ2-3	CASSWGGSRPRTDTQYF	TGTGCCAGCAGCTGGGGCGGATCCCGACCGCGCACAGATACGCAGTATTTT
.	TRBV20-1	.	TRBJ2-7	CSAGTGFGQYF	TGCAGTGCTGGCACAGGTTTCGGGCAGTACTTC
.	TRBV11-2	.	TRBJ2-3	CASSLLVASTTDTQYF	TGTGCCAGCAGCTTATTAGTTGCTAGCACTACAGATACGCAGTATTTT
TRBD2	TRBV5-1	.	TRBJ2-5	CASSLETSGGETQYF	TGCGCCAGCAGCTTGGAGACTAGCGGGGGAGAGACCCAGTACTTC